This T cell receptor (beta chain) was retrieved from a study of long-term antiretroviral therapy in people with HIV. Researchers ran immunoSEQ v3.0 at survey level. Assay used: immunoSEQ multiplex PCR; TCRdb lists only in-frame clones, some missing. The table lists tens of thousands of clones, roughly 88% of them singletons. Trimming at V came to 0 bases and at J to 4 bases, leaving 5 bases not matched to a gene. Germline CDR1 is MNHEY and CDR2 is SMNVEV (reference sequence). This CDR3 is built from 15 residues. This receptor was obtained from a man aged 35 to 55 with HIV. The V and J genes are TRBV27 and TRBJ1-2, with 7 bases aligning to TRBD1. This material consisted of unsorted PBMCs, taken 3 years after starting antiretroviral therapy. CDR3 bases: TGTGCCAGCAGTTTATCGGAGGGGGCTGTCTATGGCTACACCTTC. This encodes CASSLSEGAVYGYTF.